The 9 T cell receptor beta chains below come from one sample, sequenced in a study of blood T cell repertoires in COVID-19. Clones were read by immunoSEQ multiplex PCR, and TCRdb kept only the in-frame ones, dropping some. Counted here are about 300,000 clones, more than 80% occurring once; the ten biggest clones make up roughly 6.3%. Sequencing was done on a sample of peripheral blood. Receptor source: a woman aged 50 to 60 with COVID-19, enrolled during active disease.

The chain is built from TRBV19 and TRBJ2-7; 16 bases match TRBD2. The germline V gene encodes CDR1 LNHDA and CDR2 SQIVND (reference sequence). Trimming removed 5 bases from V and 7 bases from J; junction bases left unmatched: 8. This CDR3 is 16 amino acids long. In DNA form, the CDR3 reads TGTGCCAGTAGTCTCTCGGGACTAGCGGGAGGGAGAGAGCAGTACTTC. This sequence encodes CASSLSGLAGGREQYF.

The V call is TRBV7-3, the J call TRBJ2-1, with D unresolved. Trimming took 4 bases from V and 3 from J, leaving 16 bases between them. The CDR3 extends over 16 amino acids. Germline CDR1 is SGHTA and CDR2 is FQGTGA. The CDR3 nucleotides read TGTGCCAGCAGCTCCTTCAGGAAGTCGAACTACAATGAGCAGTTCTTC. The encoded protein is CASSSFRKSNYNEQFF.

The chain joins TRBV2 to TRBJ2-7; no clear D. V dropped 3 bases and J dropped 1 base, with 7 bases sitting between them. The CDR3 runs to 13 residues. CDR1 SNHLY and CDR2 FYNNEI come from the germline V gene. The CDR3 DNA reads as TGTGCCAGCAGTGACCAGGTTTCCTACGAGCAGTACTTC. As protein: CASSDQVSYEQYF.

The CDR3 loop is CSVGTSGPSSYNEQFF. Written as DNA, the CDR3 is TGCAGCGTGGGAACTAGCGGGCCGAGCTCCTACAATGAGCAGTTCTTC. The chain joins TRBV29-1 to TRBJ2-1; 9 bases match TRBD2. Germline CDR1 SQVTM, CDR2 ANQGSEA. Losses at the gene ends were 6 bases for V and 0 bases for J; bases not matched to a gene: 9. The CDR3 spans 16 residues.

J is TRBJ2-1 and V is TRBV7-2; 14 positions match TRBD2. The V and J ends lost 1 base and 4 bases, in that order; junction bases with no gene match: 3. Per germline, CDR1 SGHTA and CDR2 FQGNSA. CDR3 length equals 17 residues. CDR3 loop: CASSLVGLAGAYNEQFF. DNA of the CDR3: TGTGCCAGCAGCTTAGTGGGACTAGCGGGGGCATACAATGAGCAGTTCTTC.

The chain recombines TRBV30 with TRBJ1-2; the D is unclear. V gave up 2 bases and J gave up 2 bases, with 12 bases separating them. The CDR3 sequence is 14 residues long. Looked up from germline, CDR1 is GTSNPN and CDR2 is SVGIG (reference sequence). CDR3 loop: CAWSLPPGNYGYTF. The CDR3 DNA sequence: TGTGCCTGGAGTTTACCCCCAGGAAACTATGGCTACACCTTC. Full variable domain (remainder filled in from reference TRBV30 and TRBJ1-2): SQTIHQWPATLVQPVGSPLSLECTVEGTSNPNLYWYRQAAGRGLQLLFYSVGIGQISSEVPQNLSASRPQDRQFILSSKKLLLSDSGFYLCAWSLPPGNYGYTFGSGTRLTVV.

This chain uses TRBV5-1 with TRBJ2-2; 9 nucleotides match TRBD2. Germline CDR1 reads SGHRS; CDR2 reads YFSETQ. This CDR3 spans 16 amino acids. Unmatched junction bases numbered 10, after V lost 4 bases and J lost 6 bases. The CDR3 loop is CASSGASGISAGELFF. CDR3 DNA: TGCGCCAGCAGCGGCGCTAGCGGGATAAGCGCCGGGGAGCTGTTTTTT.

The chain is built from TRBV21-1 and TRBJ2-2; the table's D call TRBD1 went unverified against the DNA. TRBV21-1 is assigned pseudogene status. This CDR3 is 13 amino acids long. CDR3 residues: CASSSKNTGELFF. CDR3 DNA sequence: TGTGCCAGCAGCTCCAAGAACACCGGGGAGCTGTTTTTT.

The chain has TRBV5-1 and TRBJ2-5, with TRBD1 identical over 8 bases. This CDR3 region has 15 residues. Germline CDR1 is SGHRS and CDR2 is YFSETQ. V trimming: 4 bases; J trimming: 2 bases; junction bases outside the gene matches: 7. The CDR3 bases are TGCGCCAGCAGCGGGGGACAGGCTGCACAAGAGACCCAGTACTTC. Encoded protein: CASSGGQAAQETQYF. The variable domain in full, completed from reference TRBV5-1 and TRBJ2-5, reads KAGVTQTPRYLIKTRGQQVTLSCSPISGHRSVSWYQQTPGQGLQFLFEYFSETQRNKGNFPGRFSGRQFSNSRSEMNVSTLELGDSALYLCASSGGQAAQETQYFGPGTRLLVL.